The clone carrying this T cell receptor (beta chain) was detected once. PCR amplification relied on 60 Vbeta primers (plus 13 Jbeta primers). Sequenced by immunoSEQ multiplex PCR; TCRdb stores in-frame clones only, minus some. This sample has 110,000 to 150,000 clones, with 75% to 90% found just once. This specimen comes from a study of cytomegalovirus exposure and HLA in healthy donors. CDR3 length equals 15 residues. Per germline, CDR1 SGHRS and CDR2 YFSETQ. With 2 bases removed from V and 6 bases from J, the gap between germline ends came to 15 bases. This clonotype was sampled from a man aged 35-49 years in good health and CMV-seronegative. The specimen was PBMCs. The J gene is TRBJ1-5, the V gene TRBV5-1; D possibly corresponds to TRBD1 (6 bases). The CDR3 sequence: CASSLTGGAGQPQHF. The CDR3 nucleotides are TGCGCCAGCAGCTTAACGGGGGGGGCGGGTCAGCCCCAGCATTTT.